The rows below give T cell receptor beta chains drawn from one sample of a study of vaccination effects on CD4 cells after COVID-19. The protocol was immunoSEQ multiplex PCR, while the TCRdb copy is restricted to in-frame clones and leaves out a portion. This table has tens of thousands of clones, 65% to 80% appearing once. What these receptors recognize is not known. Sequencing used CD4+ T cells from PBMCs cultured with HCoV-NL63 spike peptides, obtained before COVID-19 vaccination. The receptors were gathered from a human donor who received a COVID-19 vaccine. Both conserved end residues are part of each CDR3. The D gene is left open where the match is weak. The size entry is marked missing in some rows and otherwise reads once, few, many or a size class.

clone size	D gene	V gene	J gene	CDR3 DNA	CDR3 protein
NA	NA	TRBV5-6	TRBJ1-2	TGTGCCAGCAGCTTGAACGGGCCATTTGCCTTC	CASSLNGPFAF
NA	TRBD2	TRBV6-2/TRBV6-3	TRBJ2-5	TGTGCCAGCAGTTCGGCCCGACTAGCGGGGGGGCGATTGGAGACCCAGTACTTC	CASSSARLAGGRLETQYF
once	NA	TRBV28	TRBJ1-5	TGTGCCAGCAGGGAACAGGGATTTCAGCCCCAGCATTTT	CASREQGFQPQHF
few	NA	TRBV15	TRBJ1-3	TGTGCCACCAGCAGAGACAACGGCCCTTCCTCTGGAAACACCATATATTTT	CATSRDNGPSSGNTIYF
NA	NA	TRBV6-5	TRBJ1-2	TGTGCCAGCAGTTTGAACCCCACAGGGAGTTATGGCTACACCTTC	CASSLNPTGSYGYTF
NA	NA	TRBV6-5	TRBJ1-2	TGTGCCAGCCTCCGGGATGGGGGCGTCGGCTACACCTTC	CASLRDGGVGYTF
NA	NA	TRBV3-1/TRBV3-2	TRBJ1-5	TGTGCCAGCAGCCAAGGTTGGCAGGGGAGCAATCAGCCCCAGCATTTT	CASSQGWQGSNQPQHF
NA	NA	TRBV6-2/TRBV6-3	TRBJ2-3	TGTGCCAGCAGTTCCCACAATAGTGGCCCTAGCACAGATACGCAGTATTTT	CASSSHNSGPSTDTQYF
NA	NA	TRBV5-1	TRBJ2-2	TGCGCCAGCAGCTTTAACACCGGGGAGCTGTTTTTT	CASSFNTGELFF
NA	NA	TRBV24-1	TRBJ1-1	TGTGCCACCAGTGAACCAGGGGCGAACACTGAAGCTTTCTTT	CATSEPGANTEAFF
few	TRBD1	TRBV7-2	TRBJ1-2	TGTGCCAGCAGCTTCGACAGGGAGGATGGCTACACCTTC	CASSFDREDGYTF
NA	NA	TRBV11-2	TRBJ1-3	TGTGCCAGCAGCTTAACCTGGGAAGGGGGCTCTGGAAACACCATATATTTT	CASSLTWEGGSGNTIYF
NA	NA	TRBV5-1	TRBJ2-5	TGCGCCAGCAGCCGGTCGGGGGCAATGGGAGAGACCCAGTACTTC	CASSRSGAMGETQYF